The rows below give T cell receptor beta chains drawn from one sample of a study of T-cell reconstitution after alpha-beta-depleted transplantation in children. One entry per CDR3 protein results from TCRdb running MiXCR on the PCR reads. The sample contains fewer than 500,000 distinct CDR3 sequences, 43% of which appear only once. The source was PBMCs, collected before TCRalphabeta/CD19-depleted stem cell transplant. The origin of the receptors is a girl under 10 years old with aplastic anemia, due to receive a stem cell transplant. CDR3s include the opening cysteine and the closing phenylalanine or tryptophan. A D gene is named only where the DNA matches it firmly.

TRBD2	17	TRBV2	TRBJ2-2	CASSEAGLAGDTGELFF
NA	15	TRBV12-2	TRBJ2-7	CASRPTGTGAVEQYF
NA	14	TRBV14	TRBJ2-3	CASSRTGGSDTQYF
TRBD2	16	TRBV20-1	TRBJ2-3	CSARGMTSGSKDTQYF
NA	14	TRBV28	TRBJ2-3	CASSLPQGGDTQYF
TRBD2	20	TRBV3-1	TRBJ2-5	CASSQDRASGVSNRGETQYF
NA	14	TRBV7-9	TRBJ1-3	CASSLVRDGNTIYF
NA	14	TRBV29-1	TRBJ2-7	CSVGRGVASYEQYF
NA	11	TRBV28	TRBJ1-1	CASRGNTEAFF
NA	15	TRBV7-9	TRBJ2-3	CASSLASPITDTQYF
TRBD1	15	TRBV20-1	TRBJ1-4	CSAGQGSATNEKLFF
NA	14	TRBV20-1	TRBJ2-1	CSAGLPGPRGEQFF
TRBD2	16	TRBV7-3	TRBJ2-2	CASSLLAGVGTGELFF
TRBD1	16	TRBV20-1	TRBJ2-7	CSARGGGQGASYEQYF
TRBD1	17	TRBV2	TRBJ1-5	CASNGGQTLSSDQPQHF
NA	15	TRBV6-5	TRBJ1-1	CASSYSIRMNTEAFF
NA	14	TRBV5-5	TRBJ1-1	CASSLVARNTEAFF
NA	13	TRBV28	TRBJ2-7	CASSPGLIYEQYF
NA	12	TRBV15	TRBJ2-7	CATSPQGGEQYF
TRBD2	18	TRBV4-2	TRBJ2-1	CASSQVSLAGGNSNEQFF
NA	15	TRBV20-1	TRBJ2-3	CSAQQGLLLTDTQYF
TRBD1	12	TRBV12-3/TRBV12-4	TRBJ2-7	CASTPTGVEQYF
TRBD2	18	TRBV10-3	TRBJ2-1	CASSDRLAGGYTYNEQFF
TRBD2	12	TRBV24-1	TRBJ2-1	CATSDLERERFF
NA	15	TRBV14	TRBJ2-3	CASSVRRGSTDTQYF
TRBD2	16	TRBV4-1	TRBJ2-1	CASSQESGTSFGEQFF
TRBD1	16	TRBV12-3/TRBV12-4	TRBJ1-5	CASSLSFRGQDQPQHF
NA	17	TRBV6-1	TRBJ2-7	CASRESPDSAYRYEQYF
TRBD2	14	TRBV12-3/TRBV12-4	TRBJ2-7	CASSFPGLAYEQYF
TRBD1	14	TRBV12-3/TRBV12-4	TRBJ2-1	CASLSGTGNNEQFF
NA	14	TRBV24-1	TRBJ2-5	CATSDPGRQETQYF
TRBD2	14	TRBV5-4	TRBJ2-1	CASSFQAGEDEQFF
NA	14	TRBV18	TRBJ1-1	CASSPVRGKTEAFF
TRBD1	14	TRBV20-1	TRBJ2-7	CSASRGQGRNEQYF
NA	18	TRBV5-1	TRBJ2-1	CASSLAVLLESSYNEQFF
NA	16	TRBV6-1	TRBJ2-6	CASSNLLDSGANVLTF
TRBD2	16	TRBV6-5	TRBJ2-2	CASSYSRLADTGELFF
TRBD2	14	TRBV20-1	TRBJ2-1	CSAPTSGIPNEQFF
NA	11	TRBV20-1	TRBJ2-7	CSASQGPEQYF
NA	12	TRBV6-5	TRBJ2-2	CASSYHTGELFF
NA	15	TRBV6-1	TRBJ2-7	CASSGRRSPSYEQYF
NA	13	TRBV5-1	TRBJ2-3	CASGGAVADTQYF
NA	14	TRBV29-1	TRBJ2-5	CSVEGSGLMETQYF
NA	12	TRBV5-1	TRBJ2-7	CASSLDVYEQYF
NA	13	TRBV27	TRBJ2-1	CASSLLGTNEQFF
TRBD1	16	TRBV5-4	TRBJ2-3	CASSLALTGGGDTQYF
NA	16	TRBV27	TRBJ2-1	CASSLYSGTVYNEQFF
NA	14	TRBV28	TRBJ2-7	CASSFLDSMGEQYF
NA	15	TRBV3-1	TRBJ1-1	CASSQARLRNTEAFF
TRBD2	18	TRBV5-1	TRBJ2-2	CASSFPSGGPKGTGELFF
NA	14	TRBV29-1	TRBJ2-1	CSVDQGYSYNEQFF
TRBD1	14	TRBV6-1	TRBJ1-4	CASRLRQGNEKLFF
TRBD2	15	TRBV5-1	TRBJ2-1	CASTLTSGGVGEQFF
TRBD2	16	TRBV4-1	TRBJ2-7	CASSQDTSGVIYEQYF